These 6 T cell receptor beta chains originate from one sample sequenced in a study of blood T cells in healthy people across ages. It was with a sample-barcoded 5' primer and a J-beta primer mix that a second PCR of about 6 to 12 cycles was run. MiXCR was run by TCRdb on the 5' RACE reads, yielding one entry per CDR3 protein. Seen here are 920,000 or so distinct CDR3 sequences, under 45% observed once, and the top ten hold 18%. Sequenced material: blood. Source of these receptors: a woman aged 60 to 75 in good health.

About this clonotype: This may arise from a read error, as a much more abundant clone is one base away. The V call is TRBV10-3, the J call TRBJ2-5, with D possibly TRBD1 on 6 matching bases. Germline V lookup: CDR1 ENHRY, CDR2 SYGVKD. The CDR3 contains 14 residues. The V gene lost 2 bases and the J gene lost 2 bases, with 9 bases spanning the gap. Written as DNA, the CDR3 is TGTGCCATCAGTGAGGCAGGGGAACAAGAGACCCAGTACTTC. This encodes CAISEAGEQETQYF.

The chain joins TRBV20-1 to TRBJ1-3; D not certain. This CDR3 is built from 12 residues. Germline lookup yields CDR1 DFQATT and CDR2 SNEGSKA (reference sequence). Trimming cost V 1 base and J 4 bases, with 5 bases left between them. The CDR3 DNA reads as TGCAGTGCTAGAGGGCTGGGAAACACCATATATTTT. Its translation is CSARGLGNTIYF.

This clonotype was counted a few times. The chain combines TRBV18 with TRBJ2-5; D may be TRBD1 or TRBD2 (5 bases each). The DNA matches TRBJ2-7 better at its end, which makes the J call doubtful. The CDR3 length is 15 residues. Looked up from germline, CDR1 is KGHSH and CDR2 is LQKENI. The CDR3 here is CASSPQELGVREQYF. The CDR3 nucleotides are TGTGCCAGCTCACCACAGGAATTGGGGGTTCGCGAGCAGTACTTC.

The rearrangement uses TRBV15 and TRBJ2-2, with unresolved D. The germline V and J ends were trimmed by 0 bases and 4 bases, with 9 bases remaining between them. Germline values: CDR1 LNHNV, CDR2 YYDKDF (reference sequence). The CDR3 spans 15 residues. CDR3 protein: CATSRDRLGTGELFF. Here the CDR3 DNA reads TGTGCCACCAGCAGAGATAGGTTAGGCACCGGGGAGCTGTTTTTT.

This clonotype was found a few times. This chain links TRBV29-1 with TRBJ1-2, with 8 bases identical to TRBD1. Trimming took 4 bases from V and 7 from J; bases not matched to a gene: 8. Germline loops: CDR1 SQVTM, CDR2 ANQGSEA. This CDR3 spans 13 amino acids. Here the CDR3 DNA reads TGCAGCGTTGCCCCAGGGGGCTTGAGTGGCTACACCTTC. It yields the protein CSVAPGGLSGYTF.

This chain joins TRBV5-1 and TRBJ2-7, with 9 bases aligning to TRBD2. Per germline, CDR1 SGHRS and CDR2 YFSETQ. With 4 bases clipped from V and 4 bases from J, the junction kept 6 bases outside the gene matches. CDR3 size: 14 residues. CDR3: CASSEAGGVYEQYF. The CDR3 DNA reads as TGCGCCAGCAGCGAAGCGGGAGGTGTGTACGAGCAGTACTTC.